This entry lists 9 T cell receptor beta chains sequenced from one sample in a study of T cell changes during pregnancy in multiple sclerosis. TCRdb's copy holds only in-frame clones and misses some; the assay was immunoSEQ multiplex PCR. The sample holds tens of thousands of clones; around 90% are singletons and the top ten take 0.6% to 0.9%. This sample comprised CD4+ T cells from peripheral blood mononuclear cells, obtained in the first trimester of pregnancy. The receptors derive from a female donor in good health, enrolled as a control in a pregnancy study.

The CDR3 sequence is CASSLERRGFYEQYF. Written as DNA, the CDR3 is TGCGCCAGCAGCTTGGAACGCAGGGGTTTCTACGAGCAGTACTTC. V usage is TRBV5-1 and J usage is TRBJ2-7; tentative D call: TRBD1 (6 bases). The CDR3 sequence is 15 residues long. Germline lookup yields CDR1 SGHRS and CDR2 YFSETQ. V shed 0 bases and J shed 3 bases, with 13 bases lying between them. The full variable domain, in which reference TRBV5-1 and TRBJ2-7 provide the parts outside the CDR3, is KAGVTQTPRYLIKTRGQQVTLSCSPISGHRSVSWYQQTPGQGLQFLFEYFSETQRNKGNFPGRFSGRQFSNSRSEMNVSTLELGDSALYLCASSLERRGFYEQYFGPGTRLTVT.

This chain connects TRBV21-1 to TRBJ1-2; the table assigns TRBD1, which was not confirmed against the DNA. TRBV21-1 is described as a pseudogene. CDR3 length: 13 residues. The CDR3 region has the DNA TGTGCCAGCAGCCCCGAAGGGGTCGATGGCTACACCTTC. It yields the protein CASSPEGVDGYTF.

This clone was detected only a few times. The genes are TRBV30 and TRBJ1-2, with no clear D. V lost 0 bases, J lost 8 bases, and 7 bases lay in between. The CDR3 length is 11 residues. Germline CDR1 reads GTSNPN; CDR2 reads SVGIG (reference sequence). The CDR3 loop is CAWSVQVGYTF. CDR3 coding DNA: TGTGCCTGGAGTGTTCAGGTCGGCTACACCTTC.

The rearrangement joins TRBV6-1 to TRBJ2-7; D is perhaps TRBD1 (5 bases). The CDR3 consists of 13 residues. Trimming removed 8 bases at V and 2 bases at J, with 13 bases between. Per the germline V gene, CDR1 is MNHNS and CDR2 is SASEGT. The CDR3 is CASSRQSAYEQYF. In DNA, the CDR3 is TGTGCCAGCTCCAGACAGAGTGCCTACGAGCAGTACTTC.

The DNA of the CDR3 is TGCGCCAGCAGCTACGAGCGGTTCACAGATACGCAGTATTTT. Translated: CASSYERFTDTQYF. The chain employs TRBV5-1 and TRBJ2-3; D perhaps matches TRBD2 (5 bases). The CDR3 runs to 14 residues. V lost 3 bases and J lost 2, with 10 bases in between. Germline V gene data show CDR1 as SGHRS and CDR2 as YFSETQ.

The chain has TRBV5-1 and TRBJ2-5, with D possibly being TRBD1 (5 bases). The CDR3 has 14 amino acids. V was trimmed by 0 bases and J by 1 base, leaving 7 bases between them. The germline V gene encodes CDR1 SGHRS and CDR2 YFSETQ. CDR3 sequence reads: CASSLGTPQETQYF. Written as DNA, the CDR3 is TGCGCCAGCAGCTTGGGGACACCCCAAGAGACCCAGTACTTC. The full variable domain, its missing parts supplied by reference TRBV5-1 and TRBJ2-5, is KAGVTQTPRYLIKTRGQQVTLSCSPISGHRSVSWYQQTPGQGLQFLFEYFSETQRNKGNFPGRFSGRQFSNSRSEMNVSTLELGDSALYLCASSLGTPQETQYFGPGTRLLVL.

The V call is TRBV19, the J call TRBJ1-3, with TRBD1 matching 11 bases. CDR1 is LNHDA, CDR2 SQIVND, per germline (reference sequence). This CDR3 spans 16 amino acids. The V segment lost 4 bases and the J segment 3 bases; nucleotides outside the gene matches: 5. The CDR3 nucleotides read TGTGCCAGTAGTACGGACAGGGGGCGTTATGGAAACACCATATATTTT. Translating it yields CASSTDRGRYGNTIYF.

This chain uses TRBV7-9 with TRBJ1-1, with D tentatively TRBD1 (6 bases). The CDR3 sequence is 13 residues long. V lost 2 bases and J lost 4, with 8 bases in between. The V gene's germline CDR1 is SEHNR and CDR2 FQNEAQ (reference sequence). The CDR3 here is CASSLNRATEAFF. CDR3 in DNA: TGTGCCAGCAGCTTAAACAGGGCCACTGAAGCTTTCTTT.

The V call is TRBV5-4, the J call TRBJ1-1; tentatively, D is TRBD1 (5 bases). Germline CDR1 reads SGHNT; CDR2 reads YYREEE (reference sequence). V was cut by 4 bases and J by 2 bases, with 15 bases left in between. The CDR3 extends over 15 amino acids. DNA of the CDR3: TGTGCCAGCAGCAGGGGTGGCAGCCCTAACACTGAAGCTTTCTTT. It encodes CASSRGGSPNTEAFF. The full variable domain, its missing parts supplied by reference TRBV5-4 and TRBJ1-1, is ETGVTQSPTHLIKTRGQQVTLRCSSQSGHNTVSWYQQALGQGPQFIFQYYREEENGRGNFPPRFSGLQFPNYSSELNVNALELDDSALYLCASSRGGSPNTEAFFGQGTRLTVV.